This TCR beta chain was documented in a study of beta chain features in type 1 diabetes. Overall study: Healthy donors and patients had similar age, gender and cell yields. Analysis included over 90 million sorted cells drawn from all samples.

Reverse transcribing all isolated RNA meant expressed TCRB transcripts were sequenced. Profiling relied on immunoSEQ multiplex PCR, and the TCRdb table lists in-frame clones only, not all of them. The sample shows roughly 300,000 clones, less than 10% of them seen only once. This CDR3 has 14 amino acids. V lost 2 bases and J 6 bases, leaving 14 bases between the germline ends. The V gene's germline CDR1 is MNHEY and CDR2 SVGAGI. To note about this clone: Its target is unknown.

Study results and limitations: Cells carrying high TCR expression could end up over-represented when cDNA is sequenced. Reduced insertions and increased deletions marked VDJ junctions in type 1 diabetes patients.

The chain joins TRBV6-5 to TRBJ2-7; TRBD1 or TRBD2 may be the D gene (5 bases each). The TCR was taken from a woman aged 18 to 35 in good health. Sequences were obtained from central memory CD4+ T cells from blood. In nucleotides, the CDR3 is TGTGCCAGCAGTTACACGGGGCGGGCTGGCGAGCAGTACTTC. This sequence encodes CASSYTGRAGEQYF.